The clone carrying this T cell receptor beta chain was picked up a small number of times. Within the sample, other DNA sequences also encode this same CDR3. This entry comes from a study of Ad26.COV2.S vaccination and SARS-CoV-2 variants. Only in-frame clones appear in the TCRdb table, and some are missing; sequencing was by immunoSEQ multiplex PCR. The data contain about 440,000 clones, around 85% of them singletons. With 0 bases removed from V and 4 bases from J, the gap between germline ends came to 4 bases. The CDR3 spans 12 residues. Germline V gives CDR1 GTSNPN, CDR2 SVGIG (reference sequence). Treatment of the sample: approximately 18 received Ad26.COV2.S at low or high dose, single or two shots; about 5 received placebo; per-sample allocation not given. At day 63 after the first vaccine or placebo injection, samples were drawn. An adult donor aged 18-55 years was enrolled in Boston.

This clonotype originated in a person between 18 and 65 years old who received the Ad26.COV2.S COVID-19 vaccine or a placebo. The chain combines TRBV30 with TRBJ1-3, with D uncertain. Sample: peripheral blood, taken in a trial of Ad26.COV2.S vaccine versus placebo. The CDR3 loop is CAWSVGGNTIYF. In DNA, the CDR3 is TGTGCCTGGAGTGTAGGGGGAAACACCATATATTTT.